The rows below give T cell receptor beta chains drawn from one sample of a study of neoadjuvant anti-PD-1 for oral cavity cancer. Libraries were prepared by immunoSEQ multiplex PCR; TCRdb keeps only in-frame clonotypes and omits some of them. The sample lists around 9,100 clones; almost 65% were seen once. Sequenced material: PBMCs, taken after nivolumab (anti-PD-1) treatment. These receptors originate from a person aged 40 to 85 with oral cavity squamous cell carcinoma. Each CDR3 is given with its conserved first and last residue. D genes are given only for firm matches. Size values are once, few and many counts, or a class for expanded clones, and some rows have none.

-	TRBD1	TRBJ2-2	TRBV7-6	CASSRIGTGGESGELFF	TGTGCCAGCAGCCGGATTGGGACAGGGGGCGAGTCCGGGGAGCTGTTTTTT
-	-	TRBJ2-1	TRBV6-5	CASSHSRGADNEQFF	TGTGCCAGCAGTCACTCGAGGGGGGCCGACAATGAGCAGTTCTTC
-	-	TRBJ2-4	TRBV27	CASSLGQGTAGGKNIQYF	TGTGCCAGCAGTCTGGGACAGGGGACGGCGGGAGGGAAAAACATTCAGTACTTC
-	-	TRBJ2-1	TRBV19	CASSIPPRDTYNEQFF	TGTGCCAGTAGTATCCCCCCGCGGGATACCTACAATGAGCAGTTCTTC
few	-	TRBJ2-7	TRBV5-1	CASSLEGAYEQYF	TGCGCCAGCAGCTTGGAGGGAGCATACGAGCAGTACTTC
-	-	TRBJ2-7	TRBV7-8	CAVLGGQLHEQYF	TGTGCCGTTCTGGGGGGACAACTACACGAGCAGTACTTC
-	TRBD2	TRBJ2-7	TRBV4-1	CASSQAPLSGSSYEQYF	TGCGCCAGCAGCCAAGCCCCACTTAGCGGGTCTTCCTACGAGCAGTACTTC
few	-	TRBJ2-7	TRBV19	CASRGKTGLLEQYF	TGTGCCAGTAGAGGGAAGACCGGGCTGTTGGAGCAGTACTTC
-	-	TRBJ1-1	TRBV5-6	CASGMMGSEAFF	TGTGCCAGCGGAATGATGGGCAGTGAAGCTTTCTTT
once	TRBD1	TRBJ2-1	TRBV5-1	CASSSGGAYNEQFF	TGCGCCAGCAGCTCAGGGGGCGCCTACAATGAGCAGTTCTTC
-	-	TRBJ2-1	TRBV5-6	CASSSPQRRDEQFF	TGTGCCAGCAGCTCTCCACAGAGGAGGGATGAGCAGTTCTTC
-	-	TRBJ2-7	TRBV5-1	CASSLDALSYEQYF	TGCGCCAGCAGCTTGGATGCCCTATCCTACGAGCAGTACTTC
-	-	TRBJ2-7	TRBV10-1	CASSDHGTSYEQYF	TGCGCCAGCAGTGACCATGGAACCTCCTACGAGCAGTACTTC
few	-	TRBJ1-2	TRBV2	CASSVRAGAVSGYTF	TGTGCCAGCAGTGTTAGGGCGGGGGCGGTTAGTGGCTACACCTTC
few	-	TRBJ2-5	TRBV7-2	CASSLALTLEETQYF	TGTGCCAGCAGCTTAGCGCTGACGTTGGAAGAGACCCAGTACTTC
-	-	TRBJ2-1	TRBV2	CASSEEEGARNEQFF	TGTGCCAGCAGTGAAGAGGAGGGGGCTAGAAATGAGCAGTTCTTC
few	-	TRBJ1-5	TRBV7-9	CASSLGPGFNQPQHF	TGTGCCAGCAGCTTAGGCCCCGGGTTCAATCAGCCCCAGCATTTT
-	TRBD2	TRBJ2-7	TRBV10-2	CASSAGGAYEQYF	TGCGCCAGCAGTGCCGGGGGGGCCTACGAGCAGTACTTC
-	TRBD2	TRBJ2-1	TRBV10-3	CAIRPEREGPHNEQFF	TGTGCCATCAGACCCGAGCGGGAGGGCCCCCACAATGAGCAGTTCTTC
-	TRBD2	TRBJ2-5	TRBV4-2	CASSSSGGAEETQYF	TGTGCCAGCAGCTCCAGCGGGGGGGCCGAGGAGACCCAGTACTTC
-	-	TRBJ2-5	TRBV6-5	CASSPGVEGETQYF	TGTGCCAGCAGCCCAGGTGTTGAAGGGGAGACCCAGTACTTC
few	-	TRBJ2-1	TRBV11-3	CASSSGGSLLNEQFF	TGTGCCAGCAGCTCAGGGGGGTCCCTATTAAATGAGCAGTTCTTC
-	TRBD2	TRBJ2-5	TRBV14	CASSQGSGGGRRETQYF	TGTGCCAGCAGCCAAGGGTCCGGGGGAGGGCGCCGAGAGACCCAGTACTTC
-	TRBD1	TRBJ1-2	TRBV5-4	CASSNRDRGSYGYTF	TGTGCCAGCAGCAACCGGGACAGGGGAAGCTATGGCTACACCTTC
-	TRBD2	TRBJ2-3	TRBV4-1	CASSRLAGAVDTQYF	TGCGCCAGCAGCCGCCTAGCGGGGGCTGTAGATACGCAGTATTTT
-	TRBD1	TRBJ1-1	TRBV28	CASSAGTGSMNTEAFF	TGTGCCAGCAGTGCTGGGACAGGGTCCATGAACACTGAAGCTTTCTTT